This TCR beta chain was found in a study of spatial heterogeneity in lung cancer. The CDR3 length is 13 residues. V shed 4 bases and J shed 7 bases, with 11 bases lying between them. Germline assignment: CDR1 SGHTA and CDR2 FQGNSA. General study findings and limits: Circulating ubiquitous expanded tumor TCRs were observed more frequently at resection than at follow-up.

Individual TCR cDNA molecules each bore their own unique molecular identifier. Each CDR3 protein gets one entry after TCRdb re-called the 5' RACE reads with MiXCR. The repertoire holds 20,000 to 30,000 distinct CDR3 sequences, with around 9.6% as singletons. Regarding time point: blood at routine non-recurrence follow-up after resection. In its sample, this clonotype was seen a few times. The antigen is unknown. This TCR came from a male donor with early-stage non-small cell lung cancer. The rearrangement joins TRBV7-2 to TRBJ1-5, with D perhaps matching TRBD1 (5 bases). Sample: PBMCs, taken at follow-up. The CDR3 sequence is CASSYDREQPQHF. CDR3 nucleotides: TGTGCCAGCAGCTACGACAGAGAACAGCCCCAGCATTTT.